The clone carrying this T cell receptor (beta chain) was seen once. Its antigen is still unknown. This sample was included in a study of T cell clonotyping in hematopoietic cell transplantation. Study outcomes and limitations: Recipient TCR diversity dropped after transplant; expanded clonotypes rose from day 30 to 180. Without cell sorting, CD4 versus CD8 contributions remain unresolved. Higher Inverse Simpson Index values in graft donor and pretransplant recipient predicted broader posttransplant TCR diversity. Few recipient clonotypes overlapped donors; over 95% were de novo at given depth.

Some clones are missing from TCRdb's copy, which holds only in-frame ones; the method was immunoSEQ multiplex PCR. The data hold fewer than 20,000 clones, with under 90% observed a single time. Trimming removed 6 bases at V and 5 bases at J, with 13 bases between. In germline, CDR1 is ENHRY, CDR2 SYGVKD. The CDR3 totals 13 residues. The specimen was PBMCs, collected 100 days after allogeneic stem cell transplant. J is TRBJ2-5 and V is TRBV10-3, with D possibly TRBD1 on 6 matching bases. The origin of this receptor is a male patient aged 60-69 years who had an allogeneic stem cell transplant from a related donor, so the T cells may come from the graft donor. Some clones in this sample may be carry-over from other donors' samples. DNA for the CDR3: TGTGCCATCAGACAGGGTAATGGGGAGACCCAGTACTTC. Translation gives CAIRQGNGETQYF.